This T cell receptor beta chain was identified during a study of T cells in Graves' hyperthyroidism and ophthalmopathy. The J segment lost 9 bases and the V segment lost 5 bases, leaving 7 bases of the junction unmatched. The CDR3 is made up of 15 amino acids. CDR1 and CDR2 (germline): SGHTA, FQGTGA. This clonotype was counted ten times or more. Amplification of TCR beta CDR3 regions used RNA as the template. The HTBI primer set served for first-round RT-PCR of the TCR CDR3. TCRdb itself ran the multiplex PCR reads through MiXCR, one entry per CDR3 protein. This sample carries 500,000 or so distinct CDR3 sequences, roughly a sixth of them seen once, and the ten largest clones take 25% to 35%.

The clonotype was recovered from a woman in her 30s with Graves' ophthalmopathy. The sequencing sample was made of blood. The chain recombines TRBV7-3 with TRBJ2-1; 13 nucleotides agree with TRBD2. This CDR3 is CASSRGLAGRTEQFF. The CDR3 DNA is TGTGCCAGCAGCAGGGGACTAGCGGGACGGACTGAGCAGTTCTTC.